The 29 T cell receptor beta chains in this list originate from one sample, sequenced in a study of metastatic and nonmetastatic thyroid tumors. Using MiXCR, TCRdb reanalyzed the PCR reads. In the table there are about 15,000 clones, around 30% of which are singletons. The entire patient cohort was treatment-naive prior to thyroid surgery. The material sequenced was tumor tissue. The receptors were sampled from a female donor with papillary thyroid cancer or a benign thyroid nodule (not recorded which). Some clones in this sample may be carry-over from other donors' samples.

This clone was detected many times. The chain combines TRBV27 with TRBJ2-2; no clear D. Trimming took off 1 base at V and 1 base at J, with 19 bases between the two ends. Germline CDR1 MNHEY, CDR2 SMNVEV (reference sequence). The CDR3 length is 19 residues. For the CDR3, the DNA is TGTGCCAGCAGTTTATTGTACGGGCGCCGTCTTAAGAACACCGGGGAGCTGTTTTTT. Translated: CASSLLYGRRLKNTGELFF.

The chain carries TRBV20-1 and TRBJ2-1; no definite D call. Germline V CDR1 and CDR2: DFQATT, SNEGSKA (reference sequence). Deletions cut 7 bases from V and 5 bases from J, with 18 bases between. The CDR3 extends over 14 amino acids. This CDR3 reads CSVRTAVHNNEQFF. The CDR3 DNA reads as TGCAGTGTCCGAACGGCAGTACATAACAATGAGCAGTTCTTC.

The rearrangement links TRBV2 to TRBJ2-7; TRBD2 might be the D (5 bases). Germline values: CDR1 SNHLY, CDR2 FYNNEI. The CDR3 is 11 residues long. V lost 5 bases, J lost 7 bases, and 9 bases lay in between. In nucleotides, the CDR3 is TGTGCCAGCAGTTTACTAGGGGAGCAGTACTTC. It specifies CASSLLGEQYF. The whole variable domain, remainder taken from reference TRBV2 and TRBJ2-7, is EPEVTQTPSHQVTQMGQEVILRCVPISNHLYFYWYRQILGQKVEFLVSFYNNEISEKSEIFDDQFSVERPDGSNFTLKIRSTKLEDSAMYFCASSLLGEQYFGPGTRLTVT.

The genes are TRBV20-1 and TRBJ2-7, with 7 bases matching TRBD2. V lost 4 bases, J lost 0 bases, and 18 bases stayed unmatched. The CDR3 has 18 residues. Looked up from germline, CDR1 is DFQATT and CDR2 is SNEGSKA (reference sequence). This CDR3 is CSAIDGTLAARSSYEQYF. CDR3 DNA: TGCAGTGCTATAGATGGCACCCTAGCGGCAAGGAGCTCCTACGAGCAGTACTTC.

This clone has a count of ten or more. The CDR3 DNA sequence: TGTGCCAGCAGCCTCAGGGGGCGCGTGGGCTACACCTTC. Its translation: CASSLRGRVGYTF. The V gene is TRBV9, the J gene TRBJ1-2; 8 bases match TRBD1. The CDR3 is 13 residues long. The V gene's germline CDR1 is SGDLS and CDR2 YYNGEE. With V trimmed by 4 bases and J by 8 bases, 7 bases remained unmatched.

This clone has ten or more counts. The chain uses TRBV25-1 and TRBJ1-1, with D unclear. V was clipped by 6 bases and J by 1 base, with 6 bases between them. Germline CDR1 MGHDK, CDR2 SYGVNS. CDR3 size: 12 residues. The CDR3 nucleotides read TGTGCCAGCAGGGGCACGAACACTGAAGCTTTCTTT. Protein: CASRGTNTEAFF. The full variable domain, rest sourced from reference TRBV25-1 and TRBJ1-1, is EADIYQTPRYLVIGTGKKITLECSQTMGHDKMYWYQQDPGMELHLIHYSYGVNSTEKGDLSSESTVSRIRTEHFPLTLESARPSHTSQYLCASRGTNTEAFFGQGTRLTVV.

This clone was observed at least ten times. The sample holds other DNA sequences that translate to the same CDR3. The chain carries TRBV20-1 and TRBJ2-4, with D unresolved. CDR1 is DFQATT, CDR2 SNEGSKA, per germline (reference sequence). The CDR3 runs to 15 residues. The germline V and J ends were trimmed by 0 bases and 0 bases, with 9 bases remaining between them. CDR3 DNA sequence: TGCAGTGCTAGAGATCCCCGGCTAGCCAAAAACATTCAGTACTTC. Residues: CSARDPRLAKNIQYF.

This clone has a count of ten or more. V gene TRBV5-1 combines with J gene TRBJ1-2; the match to TRBD1 covers 9 bases. This CDR3 region has 18 residues. Germline V gene sequence: CDR1 SGHRS, CDR2 YFSETQ. The junction had 9 bases not matched to a gene; V was cut back by 0 bases and J by 0 bases. In DNA form, the CDR3 reads TGCGCCAGCAGCTTGGGGACCGGGACAGGGATTCCTAACTATGGCTACACCTTC. It encodes CASSLGTGTGIPNYGYTF. Using reference TRBV5-1 and TRBJ1-2 for the parts outside the CDR3, the full variable domain is KAGVTQTPRYLIKTRGQQVTLSCSPISGHRSVSWYQQTPGQGLQFLFEYFSETQRNKGNFPGRFSGRQFSNSRSEMNVSTLELGDSALYLCASSLGTGTGIPNYGYTFGSGTRLTVV.

The chain uses TRBV20-1 and TRBJ2-3, with TRBD2 identical over 9 bases. V trimming: 1 base; J trimming: 2 bases; junction bases outside the gene matches: 7. There are 16 residues in the CDR3. Germline loops: CDR1 DFQATT, CDR2 SNEGSKA (reference sequence). The CDR3 protein is CSARGVASGDTDTQYF. The CDR3 nucleotides read TGCAGTGCTAGAGGGGTGGCTAGCGGGGACACAGATACGCAGTATTTT.

The J gene is TRBJ1-6, the V gene TRBV30; 7 nucleotides line up with TRBD1. The germline gives CDR1 GTSNPN, CDR2 SVGIG (reference sequence). With 8 bases clipped from V and 9 bases from J, the junction kept 13 bases outside the gene matches. The CDR3 loop spans 14 amino acids. DNA for the CDR3: TGTGCCGGCACAAAGGGACAGAGGGGTTCACCCCTCCACTTT. Residues: CAGTKGQRGSPLHF.

This chain uses TRBV18 with TRBJ2-7, with D hard to call. V was clipped by 2 bases and J by 5 bases, with 16 bases between them. This CDR3 spans 15 amino acids. Germline CDR1 reads KGHSH; CDR2 reads LQKENI. As DNA, the CDR3 is TGTGCCAGCTCACCAAGTAGATCGGGTGCCCACGAGCAGTACTTC. Protein sequence: CASSPSRSGAHEQYF. Supplemented by reference TRBV18 and TRBJ2-7, the full variable domain reads NAGVMQNPRHLVRRRGQEARLRCSPMKGHSHVYWYRQLPEEGLKFMVYLQKENIIDESGMPKERFSAEFPKEGPSILRIQQVVRGDSAAYFCASSPSRSGAHEQYFGPGTRLTVT.

In its sample, this clone is medium-sized. The V call is TRBV12-3 or TRBV12-4, the J call TRBJ2-1, with 11 bases lining up with TRBD2. The junction had 3 bases not matched to a gene; V was cut back by 3 bases and J by 5 bases. The CDR3 runs 15 residues. CDR3 DNA sequence: TGTGCCAGCAGTTTTAGCGGGAGGGCCAACAATGAGCAGTTCTTC. Amino acid sequence: CASSFSGRANNEQFF.

This clone was counted at least ten times. The chain employs TRBV10-3 and TRBJ2-4; tentative D call: TRBD2 (6 bases). This CDR3 region has 13 residues. V was trimmed by 11 bases and J by 7 bases, leaving 18 bases between them. Germline assignment: CDR1 ENHRY and CDR2 SYGVKD. The DNA of the CDR3 is TGTGCCTCGCTTTCCCCGGGGGAGAACATTCAGTACTTC. Protein product: CASLSPGENIQYF.

The CDR3 nucleotides read TGCGCCAGCCTTAAGAACCTGAACACTGAAGCTTTCTTT. It encodes CASLKNLNTEAFF. The chain employs TRBV5-1 and TRBJ1-1; D is unresolved. The CDR3 runs to 13 residues. The V end lost 7 bases, the J end lost 0 bases, and 10 bases lay between the germline ends. Germline V lookup: CDR1 SGHRS, CDR2 YFSETQ.

This clone is medium-sized (0.01 to 0.1%) in the sample. V and J are TRBV2 and TRBJ1-1; D remains unclear. The V end lost 4 bases, the J end lost 2 bases, and 8 bases lay between the germline ends. Germline CDR1 is SNHLY and CDR2 is FYNNEI. CDR3 size: 13 residues. The CDR3 nucleotides are TGTGCCAGCAGTGTGGAGCAAAACACTGAAGCTTTCTTT. This encodes CASSVEQNTEAFF.

Notes on this clone: The germline gene is not matched at one end of the junction; a read error may be the cause. The chain carries TRBV12-3 or TRBV12-4 and TRBJ2-1; D not resolved. The CDR3 sequence is 12 residues long. The CDR3 spells CASSFRPNEKLF. The CDR3 nucleotides are TGTGCCAGCAGTTTCCGGCCCAATGAGAAGTTATTC.

The J gene is TRBJ2-1, the V gene TRBV6-5; possibly TRBD1 for D (5 bases). This CDR3 has 12 residues. Germline V lookup: CDR1 MNHEY, CDR2 SVGAGI. V dropped 0 bases and J dropped 12 bases, with 9 bases sitting between them. The CDR3 DNA sequence: TGTGCCAGCAGTTACTCCCAGGGCGGGCAGTTCTTC. It translates to CASSYSQGGQFF.

Regarding this clone: One junction end does not reproduce the germline sequence, and a read error may be involved. The chain employs TRBV5-1 and TRBJ2-1; D not certain. The CDR3 consists of 15 residues. Germline V gives CDR1 SGHRS, CDR2 YFSETQ. The CDR3 region is CASSLAWINPHEQFF. The CDR3 coding sequence is TGTGCCAGCAGCTTGGCATGGATAAATCCCCATGAGCAGTTCTTC.

As regards this clone: A much larger clone sits a single nucleotide away, making a read error possible. This chain links TRBV12-3 or TRBV12-4 with TRBJ2-1; D call uncertain. The ends were cut back, 2 bases at V and 8 bases at J, with 13 bases in the middle. The CDR3 length is 14 residues. The CDR3 is CASSLNWQVHEQFF. CDR3 DNA: TGTGCCAGCAGTTTAAACTGGCAGGTCCATGAGCAGTTCTTC.

The rearrangement links TRBV11-2 to TRBJ2-7; maybe TRBD2 (6 bases). Trimming left V 3 bases short and J 4 bases short, with 16 bases between. Per the germline V gene, CDR1 is SGHAT and CDR2 is FQNNGV. This CDR3 spans 15 amino acids. The CDR3 is CASSFLPGLQYEQYF. CDR3 bases: TGTGCCAGCAGCTTCCTTCCGGGACTCCAGTACGAGCAGTACTTC.

The chain combines TRBV5-1 with TRBJ2-1, with D maybe TRBD2 (6 bases). This CDR3 spans 16 amino acids. Per germline, CDR1 SGHRS and CDR2 YFSETQ. The V gene lost 6 bases and the J gene lost 7 bases, with 23 bases spanning the gap. The CDR3 DNA sequence: TGCGCCAGCATTCCATCGGTACTAGCTTTGGGTAATGAGCAGTTCTTC. Translating it yields CASIPSVLALGNEQFF.

This clone was observed many times. The chain recombines TRBV18 with TRBJ2-7, with TRBD1 identical over 9 bases. This CDR3 has 15 amino acids. Trimming took 3 bases from V and 6 from J; bases not matched to a gene: 9. The V gene's germline CDR1 is KGHSH and CDR2 LQKENI. The CDR3 DNA is TGTGCCAGCTCACCCCGGGACAGGGCAGGTGGCGAGCAGTACTTC. Its translation: CASSPRDRAGGEQYF.

The chain links TRBV3-1 to TRBJ1-2, with a tentative D call TRBD1 (5 bases). Between the trimmed V and J ends, which lost 4 bases and 7 bases, there was a span of 13 bases. Per the germline V gene, CDR1 is LGHDT and CDR2 is YNNKEL (reference sequence). The CDR3 runs 13 residues. CDR3 DNA: TGTGCCAGCAGCCCCCGTAGGGACTGTGGCTACACCTTC. This codes for CASSPRRDCGYTF.

The CDR3 loop reads CASSFPRHEMNTEAFF. The CDR3 DNA sequence: TGTGCCAGCAGTTTCCCTCGGCACGAGATGAACACTGAAGCTTTCTTT. V usage is TRBV28 and J usage is TRBJ1-1, with unresolved D. Germline values: CDR1 MDHEN, CDR2 SYDVKM. The CDR3 length is 16 residues. V lost 3 bases and J lost 0, with 14 bases in between. The whole variable domain, remainder taken from reference TRBV28 and TRBJ1-1, is DVKVTQSSRYLVKRTGEKVFLECVQDMDHENMFWYRQDPGLGLRLIYFSYDVKMKEKGDIPEGYSVSREKKERFSLILESASTNQTSMYLCASSFPRHEMNTEAFFGQGTRLTVV.

A note on this clone: A read error is likely, as this CDR3 ends without the conserved phenylalanine or tryptophan. The limits of the CDR3 on the DNA are not certain, so only TCRdb's listed CDR3 is given. The chain couples TRBV7-3 to TRBJ2-7; TRBD2, the D gene given by the table, was not confirmed from the DNA. The germline V gene has CDR1 SGHTA and CDR2 FQGTGA. Counting both end residues, the CDR3 totals 11 amino acids. CDR3 residues: CASSAPTGTLN.

By its share, this clone is medium-sized. V gene TRBV6-1 combines with J gene TRBJ1-2; D call uncertain. CDR3 length equals 15 residues. CDR1 and CDR2 (germline): MNHNS, SASEGT. V lost 7 bases and J 1 base, leaving 16 bases between the germline ends. CDR3: CASNPHVSYNYGYTF. The CDR3 bases are TGTGCCAGCAACCCGCATGTCAGCTATAACTATGGCTACACCTTC.

As concerns this clone: This may come from a read error, since a much larger clone is one base off. At the DNA level, this CDR3 is encoded by other sequences in the same sample as well. Here the CDR3 reads CASSLLTYEQFF. CDR3 in DNA: TGTGCCAGCAGCCTCCTTACCTATGAGCAGTTCTTC. The chain is built from TRBV5-5 and TRBJ2-1; D is unresolved. The CDR3 is made up of 12 amino acids. The V end was cut by 4 bases, the J end by 8 bases, with 10 bases between. CDR1 SGHKS and CDR2 YYEKEE come from the germline V gene (reference sequence).

The CDR3: CASSQAAVYNEQFF. The DNA for the CDR3 is TGTGCCAGCAGTCAGGCGGCAGTTTACAATGAGCAGTTCTTC. The chain uses TRBV6-1 and TRBJ2-1; D unresolved. The CDR3 is 14 residues long. The ends were cut back, 5 bases at V and 4 bases at J, with 12 bases in the middle. The germline V gene has CDR1 MNHNS and CDR2 SASEGT.

The rearrangement links TRBV6-1 to TRBJ1-1; no firm D call. CDR3 length: 15 residues. Germline V gene data show CDR1 as MNHNS and CDR2 as SASEGT. V lost 8 bases, J lost 1 base, and 17 bases lay in between. CDR3: CASFGQQVTNTEAFF. DNA of the CDR3: TGTGCCAGCTTCGGGCAGCAGGTGACGAACACTGAAGCTTTCTTT.